This TCR beta chain came from a study of shared clonotypes between healthy human individuals. Regarding the study as a whole: Of the naive CD4 clonotypes, about 5.4% were shared across a handful of donors.

The V and J ends lost 6 bases and 4 bases respectively, with 10 bases between them. This CDR3 is built from 13 residues. Germline V gene sequence: CDR1 MNHEY, CDR2 SVGAGI. Assay runs were performed at deep level. The repertoire was sequenced with immunoSEQ multiplex PCR; TCRdb's copy has only in-frame clones and lacks some. Seen here are hundreds of thousands of clones, about 96% observed once, and the top ten hold less than 0.06%. A note on this clone: Its matching antigen is unknown.

Sequences were obtained from naive CD4+ T cells sorted from blood. Subset specified: CD45RA+ positively selected. The gene calls are TRBV6-5 and TRBJ1-3; D is ambiguous. This receptor was identified in a woman aged 25 to 39 in good health. CDR3 in amino acids: CASSPEYGNTIYF. The CDR3 bases are TGTGCCAGCAGCCCCGAGTACGGAAACACCATATATTTT.